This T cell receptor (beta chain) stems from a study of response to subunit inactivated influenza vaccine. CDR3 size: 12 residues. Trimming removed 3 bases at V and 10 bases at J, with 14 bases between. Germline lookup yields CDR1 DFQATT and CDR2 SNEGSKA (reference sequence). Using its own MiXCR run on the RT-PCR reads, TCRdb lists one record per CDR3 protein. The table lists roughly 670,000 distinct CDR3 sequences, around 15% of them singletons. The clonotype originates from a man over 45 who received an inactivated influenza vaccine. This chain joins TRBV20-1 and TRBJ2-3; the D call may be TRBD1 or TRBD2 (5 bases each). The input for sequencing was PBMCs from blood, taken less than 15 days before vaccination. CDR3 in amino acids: CSARPGAPAQYF. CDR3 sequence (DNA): TGCAGTGCTAGGCCCGGGGCTCCAGCGCAGTATTTT.